Below are 9 T cell receptor beta chains sequenced from a single sample in a study of blood T cell repertoires in COVID-19. Using immunoSEQ multiplex PCR, the repertoire was profiled, and TCRdb retains in-frame clones only, with some absent. The sample has about 210,000 clones; around 83% are singletons. The sequencing input was peripheral blood. The source is a woman aged 50 to 60 with acute or convalescent COVID-19.

Comments on this clone: Germline and junction disagree at one end, which may indicate a read error. This chain uses TRBV6-6 with TRBJ2-5; D not certain. CDR1 is MNHNY, CDR2 SVGAGI, per germline (reference sequence). The CDR3 length is 13 residues. CDR3: CVSSYTERETQYF. In DNA form, the CDR3 reads TGTGTCAGCAGTTACACGGAGAGGGAGACCCAGTACTTC.

The sample holds a few counts of this clone. This chain joins TRBV20-1 and TRBJ2-7, with unresolved D. The CDR3 totals 11 residues. Germline V gives CDR1 DFQATT, CDR2 SNEGSKA (reference sequence). CDR3 in DNA: TGCAGCGGCGGCAGTTCCTACGAGCAGTACTTC. This codes for CSGGSSYEQYF.

The chain carries TRBV9 and TRBJ2-3; 10 positions agree with TRBD2. The junction had 8 bases not matched to a gene; V was cut back by 6 bases and J by 4 bases. The CDR3 totals 15 residues. Germline V gene sequence: CDR1 SGDLS, CDR2 YYNGEE. The DNA for the CDR3 is TGTGCCAGCAACCTAGCGGGAGCCGGGGCAGATACGCAGTATTTT. Translated: CASNLAGAGADTQYF.

The chain carries TRBV7-3 and TRBJ2-3; 7 bases are shared with TRBD1. Germline values: CDR1 SGHTA, CDR2 FQGTGA. Trimming removed 5 bases from V and 5 bases from J; junction bases left unmatched: 7. The CDR3 is 14 residues long. CDR3 DNA: TGTGCCAGCAGCCAAGACAGGGTTAAAGATACGCAGTATTTT. It codes for CASSQDRVKDTQYF.

The chain carries TRBV6-5 and TRBJ1-2; tentative D call: TRBD1 (5 bases). Germline V gene data show CDR1 as MNHEY and CDR2 as SVGAGI. The CDR3 is 14 residues long. Trimming removed 7 bases at V and 4 bases at J, with 16 bases between. The CDR3 sequence: CASIQRGGLYGYTF. The CDR3 coding sequence is TGTGCCAGCATTCAGAGGGGAGGGCTCTATGGCTACACCTTC.

This chain connects TRBV6-5 to TRBJ2-4; the match to TRBD1 covers 8 bases. The CDR3 contains 13 residues. CDR1 is MNHEY, CDR2 SVGAGI, per germline. V was clipped by 5 bases and J by 8 bases; unmatched bases: 5. The CDR3 bases are TGTGCCAGCAGTCCGAACAGGGGGGACATTCAGTACTTC. Its protein product is CASSPNRGDIQYF.

The gene calls are TRBV5-1 and TRBJ1-1; unclear D gene. Germline V gives CDR1 SGHRS, CDR2 YFSETQ. The V end was cut by 0 bases, the J end by 5 bases, with 14 bases between. This CDR3 is 15 amino acids long. CDR3 DNA: TGCGCCAGCAGCTTGGCCGGGGTAGGAGCAACTGAAGCTTTCTTT. Its translation: CASSLAGVGATEAFF.

The gene calls are TRBV23-1 and TRBJ2-7; TRBD1 is a possible D gene (6 bases). Being an ORF, TRBV23-1 has a function that is uncertain. This CDR3 contains 15 residues. Trimming cost V 4 bases and J 3 bases, with 16 bases left between them. Here the CDR3 reads CASSRQTGTLYEQYF. The CDR3 DNA is TGCGCCAGCAGTCGCCAAACAGGGACCCTCTACGAGCAGTACTTC.

This chain uses TRBV10-3 with TRBJ2-7; the match to TRBD1 covers 12 bases. V gave up 3 bases and J gave up 6 bases; unmatched junction bases: 6. The CDR3 runs to 15 residues. Germline loops: CDR1 ENHRY, CDR2 SYGVKD. The CDR3 loop reads CAISDAGQGAGEQYF. CDR3 DNA sequence: TGTGCCATCAGTGACGCGGGACAGGGGGCGGGCGAGCAGTACTTC.